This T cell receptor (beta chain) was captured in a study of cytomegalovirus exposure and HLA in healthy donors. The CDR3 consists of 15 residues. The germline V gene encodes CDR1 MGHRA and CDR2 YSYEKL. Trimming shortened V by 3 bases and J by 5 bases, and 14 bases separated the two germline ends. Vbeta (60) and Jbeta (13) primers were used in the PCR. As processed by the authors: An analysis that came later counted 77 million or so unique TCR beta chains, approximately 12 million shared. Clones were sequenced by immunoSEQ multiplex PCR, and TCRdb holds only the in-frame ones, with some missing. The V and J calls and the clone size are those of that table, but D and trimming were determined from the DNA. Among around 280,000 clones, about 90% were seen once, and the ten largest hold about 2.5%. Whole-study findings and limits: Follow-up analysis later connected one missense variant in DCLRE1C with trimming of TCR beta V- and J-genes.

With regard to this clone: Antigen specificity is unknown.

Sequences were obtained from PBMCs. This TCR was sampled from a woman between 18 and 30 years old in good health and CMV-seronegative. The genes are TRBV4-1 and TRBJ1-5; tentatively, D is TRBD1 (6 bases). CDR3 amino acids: CASSQGANTHQPQHF. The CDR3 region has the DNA TGCGCCAGCAGCCAGGGGGCAAATACCCATCAGCCCCAGCATTTT.